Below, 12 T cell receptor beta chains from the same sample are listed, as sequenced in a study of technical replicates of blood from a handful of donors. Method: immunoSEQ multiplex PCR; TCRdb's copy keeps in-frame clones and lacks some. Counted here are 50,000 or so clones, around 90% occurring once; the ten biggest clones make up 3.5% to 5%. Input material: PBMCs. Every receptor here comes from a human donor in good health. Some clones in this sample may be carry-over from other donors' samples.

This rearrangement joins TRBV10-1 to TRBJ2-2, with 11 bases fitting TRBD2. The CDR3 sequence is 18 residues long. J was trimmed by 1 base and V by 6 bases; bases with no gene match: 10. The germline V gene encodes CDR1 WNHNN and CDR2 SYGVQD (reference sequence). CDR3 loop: CASRRGLADTQNTGELFF. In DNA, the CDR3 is TGCGCCAGCAGGCGGGGACTAGCGGACACACAGAACACCGGGGAGCTGTTTTTT.

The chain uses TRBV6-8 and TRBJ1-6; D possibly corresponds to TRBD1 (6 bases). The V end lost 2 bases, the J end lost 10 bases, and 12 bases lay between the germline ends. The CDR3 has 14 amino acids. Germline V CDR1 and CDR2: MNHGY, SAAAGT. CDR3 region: CASSYKGGVSPLHF. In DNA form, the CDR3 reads TGTGCCAGCAGTTACAAGGGGGGGGTGTCACCCCTCCACTTT.

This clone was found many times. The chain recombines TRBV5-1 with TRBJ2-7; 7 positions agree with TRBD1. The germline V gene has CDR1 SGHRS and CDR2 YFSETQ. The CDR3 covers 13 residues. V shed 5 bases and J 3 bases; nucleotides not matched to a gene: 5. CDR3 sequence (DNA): TGCGCCAGCAGTTATGACAGGGACTACGAGCAGTACTTC. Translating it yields CASSYDRDYEQYF.

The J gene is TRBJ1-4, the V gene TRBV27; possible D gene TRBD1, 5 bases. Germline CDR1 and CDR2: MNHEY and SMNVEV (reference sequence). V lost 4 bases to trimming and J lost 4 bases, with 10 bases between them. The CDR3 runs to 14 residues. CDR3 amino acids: CASSSSDSNEKLFF. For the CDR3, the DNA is TGTGCCAGCAGTTCCTCCGACAGTAATGAAAAACTGTTTTTT. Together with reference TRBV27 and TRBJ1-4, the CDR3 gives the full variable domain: EAQVTQNPRYLITVTGKKLTVTCSQNMNHEYMSWYRQDPGLGLRQIYYSMNVEVTDKGDVPEGYKVSRKEKRNFPLILESPSPNQTSLYFCASSSSDSNEKLFFGSGTQLSVL.

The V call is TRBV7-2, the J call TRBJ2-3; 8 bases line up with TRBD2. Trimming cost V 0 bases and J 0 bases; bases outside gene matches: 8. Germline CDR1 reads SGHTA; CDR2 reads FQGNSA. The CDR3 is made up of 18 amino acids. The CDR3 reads CASSLALAGTTSTDTQYF. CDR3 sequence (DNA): TGTGCCAGCAGCTTAGCATTAGCGGGGACGACTAGCACAGATACGCAGTATTTT.

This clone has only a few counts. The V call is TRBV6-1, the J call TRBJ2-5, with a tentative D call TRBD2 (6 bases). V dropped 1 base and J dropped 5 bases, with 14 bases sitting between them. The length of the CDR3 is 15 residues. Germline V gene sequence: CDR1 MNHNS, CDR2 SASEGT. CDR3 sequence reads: CASSEVGGSSETQYF. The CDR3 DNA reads TGTGCCAGCAGTGAAGTTGGAGGGAGCAGCGAGACCCAGTACTTC.

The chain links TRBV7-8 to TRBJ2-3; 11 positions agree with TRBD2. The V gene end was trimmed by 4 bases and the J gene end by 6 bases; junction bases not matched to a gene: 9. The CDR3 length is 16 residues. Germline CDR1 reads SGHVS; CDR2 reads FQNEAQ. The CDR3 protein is CASSSWGVAGGDTQYF. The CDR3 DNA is TGTGCCAGCAGCTCCTGGGGTGTAGCGGGGGGGGATACGCAGTATTTT.

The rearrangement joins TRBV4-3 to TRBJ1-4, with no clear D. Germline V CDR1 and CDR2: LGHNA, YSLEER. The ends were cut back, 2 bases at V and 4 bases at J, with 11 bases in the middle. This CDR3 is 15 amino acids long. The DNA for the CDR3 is TGCGCCAGCAGCCAAATAGCGATCTTTAATGAAAAACTGTTTTTT. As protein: CASSQIAIFNEKLFF.

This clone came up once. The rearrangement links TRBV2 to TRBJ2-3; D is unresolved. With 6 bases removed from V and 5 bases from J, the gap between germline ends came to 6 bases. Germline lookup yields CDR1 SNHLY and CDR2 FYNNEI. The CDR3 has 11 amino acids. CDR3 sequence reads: CASRSGDTQYF. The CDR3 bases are TGTGCCAGCAGGTCGGGAGATACGCAGTATTTT.

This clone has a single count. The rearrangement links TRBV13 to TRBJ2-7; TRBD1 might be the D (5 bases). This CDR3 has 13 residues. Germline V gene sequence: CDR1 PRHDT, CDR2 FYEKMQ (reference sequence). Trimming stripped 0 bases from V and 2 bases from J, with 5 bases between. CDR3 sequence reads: CASSLGDTYEQYF. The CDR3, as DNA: TGTGCCAGCAGCTTAGGGGACACCTACGAGCAGTACTTC.

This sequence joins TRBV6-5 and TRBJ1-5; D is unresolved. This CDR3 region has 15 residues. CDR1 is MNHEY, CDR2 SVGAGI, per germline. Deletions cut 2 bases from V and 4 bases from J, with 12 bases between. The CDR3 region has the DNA TGTGCCAGCAGTTACAACGGGATTGGGAATCAGCCCCAGCATTTT. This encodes CASSYNGIGNQPQHF.

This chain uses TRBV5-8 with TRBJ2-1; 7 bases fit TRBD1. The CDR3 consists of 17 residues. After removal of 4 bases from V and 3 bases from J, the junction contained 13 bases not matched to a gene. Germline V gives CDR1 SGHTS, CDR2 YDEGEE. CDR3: CASSLYGRAGGYNEQFF. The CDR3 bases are TGTGCCAGCAGCCTCTACGGTAGGGCAGGGGGCTACAATGAGCAGTTCTTC.